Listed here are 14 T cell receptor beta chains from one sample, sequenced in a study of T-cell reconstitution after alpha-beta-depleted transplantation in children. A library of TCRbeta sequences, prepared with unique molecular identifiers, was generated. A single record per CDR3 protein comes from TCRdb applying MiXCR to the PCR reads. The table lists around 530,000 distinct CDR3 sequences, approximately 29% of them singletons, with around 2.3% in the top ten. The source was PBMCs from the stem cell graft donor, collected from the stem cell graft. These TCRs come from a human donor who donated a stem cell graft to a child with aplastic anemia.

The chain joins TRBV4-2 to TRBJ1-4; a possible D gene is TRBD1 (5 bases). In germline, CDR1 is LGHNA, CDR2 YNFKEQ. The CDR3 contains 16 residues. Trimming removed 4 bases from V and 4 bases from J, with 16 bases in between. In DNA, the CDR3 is TGTGCCAGCAGCCCCCCTGGGGGGAGCCTTAATGAAAAACTGTTTTTT. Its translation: CASSPPGGSLNEKLFF.

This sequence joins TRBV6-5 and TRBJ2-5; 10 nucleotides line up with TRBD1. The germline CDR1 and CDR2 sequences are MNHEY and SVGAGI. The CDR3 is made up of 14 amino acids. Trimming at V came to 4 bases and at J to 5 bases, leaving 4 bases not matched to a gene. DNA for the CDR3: TGTGCCAGCAGTTTTGACAGGGGGCGGGAGACCCAGTACTTC. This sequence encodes CASSFDRGRETQYF.

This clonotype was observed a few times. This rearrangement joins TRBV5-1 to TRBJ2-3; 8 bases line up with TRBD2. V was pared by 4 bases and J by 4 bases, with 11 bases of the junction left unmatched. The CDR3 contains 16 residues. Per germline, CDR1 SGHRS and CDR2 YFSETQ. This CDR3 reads CASSPISGSGPDTQYF. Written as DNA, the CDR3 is TGCGCCAGCAGCCCAATCAGCGGGAGTGGCCCAGATACGCAGTATTTT.

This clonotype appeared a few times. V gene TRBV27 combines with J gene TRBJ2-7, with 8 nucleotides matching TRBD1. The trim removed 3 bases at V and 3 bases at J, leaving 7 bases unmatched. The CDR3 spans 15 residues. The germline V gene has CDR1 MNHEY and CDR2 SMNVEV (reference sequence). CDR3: CASSFGGTGRYEQYF. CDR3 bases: TGTGCCAGCAGTTTCGGCGGGACAGGACGCTACGAGCAGTACTTC.

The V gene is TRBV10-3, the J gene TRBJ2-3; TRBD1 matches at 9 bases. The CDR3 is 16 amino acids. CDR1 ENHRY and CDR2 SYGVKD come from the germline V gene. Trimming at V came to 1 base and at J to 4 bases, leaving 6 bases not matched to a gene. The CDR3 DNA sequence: TGTGCCATCAGTGAGTTGGGACAGGGACCCCCAGATACGCAGTATTTT. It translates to CAISELGQGPPDTQYF.

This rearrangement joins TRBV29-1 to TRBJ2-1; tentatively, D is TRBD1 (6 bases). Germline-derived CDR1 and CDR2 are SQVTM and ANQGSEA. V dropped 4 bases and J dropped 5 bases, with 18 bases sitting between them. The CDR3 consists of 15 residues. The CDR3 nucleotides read TGCAGCGTTGCGATTTCAGGGGCCTTAGACAATGAGCAGTTCTTC. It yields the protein CSVAISGALDNEQFF.

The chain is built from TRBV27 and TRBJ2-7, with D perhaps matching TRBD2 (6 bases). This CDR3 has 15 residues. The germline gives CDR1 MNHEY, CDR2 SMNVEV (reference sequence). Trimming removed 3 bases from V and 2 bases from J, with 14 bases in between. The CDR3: CASSLGGALPYEQYF. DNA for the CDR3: TGTGCCAGCAGTTTGGGGGGAGCCCTACCCTACGAGCAGTACTTC.

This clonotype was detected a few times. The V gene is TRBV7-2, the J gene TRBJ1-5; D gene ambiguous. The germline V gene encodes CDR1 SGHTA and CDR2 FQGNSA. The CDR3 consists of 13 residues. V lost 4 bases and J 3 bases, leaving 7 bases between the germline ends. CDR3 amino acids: CASSWAINQPQHF. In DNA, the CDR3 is TGTGCCAGCAGCTGGGCAATCAATCAGCCCCAGCATTTT.

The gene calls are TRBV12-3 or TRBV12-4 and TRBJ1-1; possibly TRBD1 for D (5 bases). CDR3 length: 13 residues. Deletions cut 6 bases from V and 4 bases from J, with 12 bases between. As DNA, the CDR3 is TGTGCCAGCAGCAACCGAGGGGTCACTGAAGCTTTCTTT. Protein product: CASSNRGVTEAFF.

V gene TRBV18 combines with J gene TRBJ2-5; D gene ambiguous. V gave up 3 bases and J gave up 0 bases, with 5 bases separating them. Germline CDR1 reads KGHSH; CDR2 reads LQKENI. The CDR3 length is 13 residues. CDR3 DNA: TGTGCCAGCTCACCCCAGGACCAAGAGACCCAGTACTTC. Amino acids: CASSPQDQETQYF.

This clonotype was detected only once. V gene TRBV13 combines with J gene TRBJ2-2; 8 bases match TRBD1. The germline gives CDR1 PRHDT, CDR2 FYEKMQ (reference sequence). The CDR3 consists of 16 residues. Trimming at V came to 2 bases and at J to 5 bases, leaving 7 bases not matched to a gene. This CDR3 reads CASSLFQGAPTGELFF. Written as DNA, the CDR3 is TGTGCCAGCAGCTTATTCCAGGGGGCGCCTACCGGGGAGCTGTTTTTT.

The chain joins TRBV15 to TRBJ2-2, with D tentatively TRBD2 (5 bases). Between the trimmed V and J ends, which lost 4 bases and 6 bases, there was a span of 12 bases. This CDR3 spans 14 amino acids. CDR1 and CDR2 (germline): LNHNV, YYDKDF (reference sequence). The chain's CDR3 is CATSIRERAGELFF. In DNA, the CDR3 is TGTGCCACCAGCATCCGTGAGAGGGCCGGGGAGCTGTTTTTT. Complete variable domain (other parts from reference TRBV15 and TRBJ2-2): DAMVIQNPRYQVTQFGKPVTLSCSQTLNHNVMYWYQQKSSQAPKLLFHYYDKDFNNEADTPDNFQSRRPNTSFCFLDIRSPGLGDTAMYLCATSIRERAGELFFGEGSRLTVL.

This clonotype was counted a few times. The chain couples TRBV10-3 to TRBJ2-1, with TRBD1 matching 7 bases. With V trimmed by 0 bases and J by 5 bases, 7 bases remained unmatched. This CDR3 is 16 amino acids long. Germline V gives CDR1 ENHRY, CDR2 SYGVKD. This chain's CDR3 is CAISESLGQADNEQFF. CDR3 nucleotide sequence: TGTGCCATCAGTGAGTCCTTAGGACAGGCAGACAATGAGCAGTTCTTC.

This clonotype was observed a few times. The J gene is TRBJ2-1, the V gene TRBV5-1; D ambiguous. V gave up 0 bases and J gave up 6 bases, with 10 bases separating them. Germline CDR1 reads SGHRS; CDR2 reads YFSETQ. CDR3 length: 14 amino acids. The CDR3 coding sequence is TGCGCCAGCAGCTTGGCCGGTTCCGCCAATGAGCAGTTCTTC. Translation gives CASSLAGSANEQFF. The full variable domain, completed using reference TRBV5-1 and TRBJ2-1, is KAGVTQTPRYLIKTRGQQVTLSCSPISGHRSVSWYQQTPGQGLQFLFEYFSETQRNKGNFPGRFSGRQFSNSRSEMNVSTLELGDSALYLCASSLAGSANEQFFGPGTRLTVL.